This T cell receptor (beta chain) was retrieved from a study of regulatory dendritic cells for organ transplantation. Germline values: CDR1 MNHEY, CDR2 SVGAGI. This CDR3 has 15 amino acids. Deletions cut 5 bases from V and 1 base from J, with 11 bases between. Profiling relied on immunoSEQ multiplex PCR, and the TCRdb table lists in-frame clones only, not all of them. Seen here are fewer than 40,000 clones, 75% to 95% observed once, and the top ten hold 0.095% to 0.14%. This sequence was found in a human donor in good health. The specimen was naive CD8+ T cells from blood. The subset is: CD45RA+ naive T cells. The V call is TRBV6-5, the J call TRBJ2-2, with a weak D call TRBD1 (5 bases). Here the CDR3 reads CASSPYQGNTGELFF. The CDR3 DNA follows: TGTGCCAGCAGTCCTTACCAGGGGAACACCGGGGAGCTGTTTTTT.